The sample holds a few counts of the clone carrying this T cell receptor beta chain. Repertoires were generated with immunoSEQ multiplex PCR, while TCRdb's copy carries only in-frame clones and drops some. Of around 16,000 clones listed, 70% to 90% are singletons. This sample stems from a study of blood T cell repertoires in COVID-19. Losses at the gene ends were 4 bases for V and 1 base for J; bases not matched to a gene: 8. CDR1 SGHTA and CDR2 FQGNSA come from the germline V gene. The CDR3 is made up of 16 amino acids. The rearrangement joins TRBV7-2 to TRBJ2-7; 9 nucleotides line up with TRBD1. The origin of this receptor is a man between 60 and 75 years old with acute or convalescent COVID-19. Sequencing was done on a sample of peripheral blood. DNA of the CDR3: TGTGCCAGCAGCTCGATGACAGGGGGGACGTCCTACGAGCAGTACTTC. It is translated as CASSSMTGGTSYEQYF.